This T cell receptor (beta chain) was captured in a study of shared clonotypes between healthy human individuals. Study context: Each donor's CD4 naive and CD4 memory cells filled three plates apiece, CD8 naive two, and CD8 memory one.

Here immunoSEQ multiplex PCR was the method, and the copy in TCRdb shows in-frame clones only, minus some. The top ten hold under 2% of the sample, which has about 770,000 clones, around 77% seen once. The CDR3 runs to 14 residues. Germline values: CDR1 LGHNA, CDR2 YNFKEQ. Trimming took 2 bases from V and 10 from J; bases not matched to a gene: 2. Sequencing used memory CD4+ T cells sorted from blood. Subset specified: CD45RA-negative fraction. The J gene is TRBJ2-1, the V gene TRBV4-2; TRBD2 matches at 13 bases. The origin of this receptor is a woman younger than 45 in good health. The CDR3 DNA is TGTGCCAGCAGCCAACGGACTAGCGGGAGCGAGCAGTTCTTC. The encoded protein is CASSQRTSGSEQFF.